The clone carrying this T cell receptor (beta chain) was observed a handful of times. The antigen remains undetermined. Trimming left V 1 base short and J 1 base short, with 7 bases between. CDR1 is LNHDA and CDR2 is SQIVND in the germline V gene (reference sequence). The CDR3 is made up of 15 amino acids. Sample barcodes and UMIs were carried by the TCR alpha and TCR beta cDNA libraries that 5'RACE generated with constant-segment primers. Using its own MiXCR run on the 5' RACE reads, TCRdb lists one record per CDR3 protein. The sample lists 110,000 or so distinct CDR3 sequences; around a fifth were seen once. The sample originates from a study of T-cell memory formation after mild COVID-19. For the study at large: Clustering of TCRs was largely donor specific.

Study outcomes and limitations: Later expanders leaned CD4+, whereas clones that contracted between day 15 and 85 were balanced CD4/CD8. Chiefly within CM and EM were the contracting CD4+ clones; CD8+ ones were within EMRA.

The sample consisted of PBMCs or a T cell subset sorted from them (not recorded which). This chain links TRBV19 with TRBJ2-2; D not resolved. The clonotype was recovered from a man between 18 and 35 years old who had mild COVID-19 (a few samples of this study predate the infection). Cell type and time point are not known. Written as DNA, the CDR3 is TGTGCCAGTAGTATAGGGGCCCAGAACACCGGGGAGCTGTTTTTT. Its translation is CASSIGAQNTGELFF.